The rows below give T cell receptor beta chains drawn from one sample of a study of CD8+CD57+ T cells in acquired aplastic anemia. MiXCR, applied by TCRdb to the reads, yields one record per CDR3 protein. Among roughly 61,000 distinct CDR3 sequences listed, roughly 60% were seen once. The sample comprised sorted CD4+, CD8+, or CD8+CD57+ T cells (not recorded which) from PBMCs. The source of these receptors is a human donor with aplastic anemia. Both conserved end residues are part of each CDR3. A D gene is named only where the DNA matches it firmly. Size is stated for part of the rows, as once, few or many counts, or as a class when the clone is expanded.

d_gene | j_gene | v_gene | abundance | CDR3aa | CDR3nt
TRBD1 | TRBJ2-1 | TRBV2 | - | CASRGGQGHNEQFF | TGTGCCAGCAGGGGTGGACAGGGCCACAATGAGCAGTTCTTC
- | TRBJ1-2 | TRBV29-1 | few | CSVEGQFYGYTF | TGCAGCGTTGAAGGGCAGTTCTATGGCTACACCTTC
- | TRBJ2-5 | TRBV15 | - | CATSRTGSPIETQYF | TGTGCCACCAGCAGAACAGGGAGCCCCATAGAGACCCAGTACTTC
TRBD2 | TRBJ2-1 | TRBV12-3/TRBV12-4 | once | CASTKLAGGNEQFF | TGTGCCAGCACCAAACTAGCGGGAGGAAATGAGCAGTTCTTC
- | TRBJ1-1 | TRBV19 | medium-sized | CASSSQGEAFF | TGTGCCAGTAGTAGCCAGGGGGAAGCTTTCTTT
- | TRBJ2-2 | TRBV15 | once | CATSRDYGGELFF | TGTGCCACCAGCAGAGACTATGGCGGGGAGCTGTTTTTT
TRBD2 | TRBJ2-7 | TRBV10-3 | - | CAIRLETSGSYEQYF | TGTGCCATCAGACTTGAGACTAGCGGGAGTTACGAGCAGTACTTC
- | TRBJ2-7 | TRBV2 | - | CASSGDHYEQYF | TGTGCCAGCAGCGGGGACCACTACGAGCAGTACTTC
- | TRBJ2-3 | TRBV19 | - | CASSIQSSTDTQYF | TGTGCCAGTAGTATACAAAGCAGCACAGATACGCAGTATTTT
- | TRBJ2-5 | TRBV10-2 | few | CASSLQEETQYF | TGCGCCAGCAGTCTACAGGAAGAGACCCAGTACTTC
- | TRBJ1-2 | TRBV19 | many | CATLRGGNYGYTF | TGTGCCACCCTCCGGGGGGGCAACTATGGCTACACCTTC
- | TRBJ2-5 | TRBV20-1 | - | CSEGAARQETQYF | TGCAGTGAAGGGGCAGCAAGACAAGAGACCCAGTACTTC
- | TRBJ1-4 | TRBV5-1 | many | CASSPGGPKREKLFF | TGCGCCAGCAGCCCGGGGGGCCCTAAGCGGGAAAAACTGTTTTTT
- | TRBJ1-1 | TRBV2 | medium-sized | CASSDPQGRTEAFF | TGTGCCAGCAGCGACCCGCAGGGACGAACTGAAGCTTTCTTT
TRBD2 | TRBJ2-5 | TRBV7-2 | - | CASSPSGEETQYF | TGTGCCAGCAGCCCTAGCGGGGAAGAGACCCAGTACTTC
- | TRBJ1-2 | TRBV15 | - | CATSRGEGTGDPYGYTF | TGTGCCACCAGCAGAGGAGAGGGGACCGGGGATCCTTATGGCTACACCTTC
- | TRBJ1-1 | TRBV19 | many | CASSIGPEAEAFF | TGTGCCAGTAGTATAGGTCCCGAAGCTGAAGCTTTCTTT
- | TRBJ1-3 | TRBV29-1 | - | CSVVESVRLSGNTIYF | TGCAGCGTTGTGGAATCCGTCCGGCTCTCTGGAAACACCATATATTTT
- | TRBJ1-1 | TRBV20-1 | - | CSARANMNTEAFF | TGCAGTGCTAGGGCGAATATGAACACTGAAGCTTTCTTT
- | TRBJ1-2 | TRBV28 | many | CASSPTGYYGYTF | TGTGCCAGCAGTCCTACAGGGTACTATGGCTACACCTTC
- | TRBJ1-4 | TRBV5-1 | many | CASSFSTNEKLFF | TGCGCCAGCAGCTTTTCAACTAATGAAAAACTGTTTTTT
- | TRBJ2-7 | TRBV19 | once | CASSTAGTNYEQYF | TGTGCCAGTAGTACGGCAGGGACCAACTACGAGCAGTACTTC
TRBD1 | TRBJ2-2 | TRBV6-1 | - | CASSQQGNAGELFF | TGTGCCAGCAGTCAACAGGGGAACGCCGGGGAGCTGTTTTTT
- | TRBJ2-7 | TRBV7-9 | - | CASSLAQGYEQYF | TGTGCCAGCAGCTTAGCGCAGGGCTACGAGCAGTACTTC
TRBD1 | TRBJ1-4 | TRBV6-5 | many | CASSYSTGGNEKLFF | TGTGCCAGCAGTTACTCGACAGGGGGTAATGAAAAACTGTTTTTT
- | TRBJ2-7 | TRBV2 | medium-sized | CASREIISGRYEQYF | TGTGCCAGCAGGGAGATTATTAGCGGCCGCTACGAGCAGTACTTC
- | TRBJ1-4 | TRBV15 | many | CATSPEWGGGNEKLFF | TGTGCCACCAGCCCTGAATGGGGGGGGGGGAATGAAAAACTGTTTTTT
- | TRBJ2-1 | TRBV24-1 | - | CATSEGRIDRVDNEQFF | TGTGCCACCAGTGAAGGGAGGATAGACAGGGTTGACAATGAGCAGTTCTTC
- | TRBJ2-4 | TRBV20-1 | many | CSASSYSWQGLAKNIQYF | TGCAGTGCTAGTTCTTACTCCTGGCAGGGGCTAGCCAAAAACATTCAGTACTTC
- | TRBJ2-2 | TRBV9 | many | CASSSGTGELFF | TGTGCCAGCAGCTCAGGCACCGGGGAGCTGTTTTTT
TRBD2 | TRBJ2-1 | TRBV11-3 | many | CASSPGGGGMTYNEQFF | TGTGCCAGCAGCCCTGGGGGGGGAGGGATGACCTACAATGAGCAGTTCTTC
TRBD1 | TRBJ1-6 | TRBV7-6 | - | CASSPGRDRAIRKYKSSYNSPLHF | TGTGCCAGCAGCCCCGGGCGAGACAGGGCCATCCGAAAATATAAGAGCTCCTATAATTCACCCCTCCACTTT
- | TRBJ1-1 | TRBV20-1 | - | CGARRTGLNTEAFF | TGCGGTGCTAGAAGAACAGGGTTGAACACTGAAGCTTTCTTT
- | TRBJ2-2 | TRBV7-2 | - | CASRRDADTGELFF | TGTGCCAGCAGGCGGGACGCGGACACCGGGGAGCTGTTTTTT
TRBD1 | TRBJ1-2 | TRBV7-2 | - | CASSLGQGVVGGYTF | TGTGCCAGCAGCTTGGGACAGGGGGTAGTAGGTGGCTACACCTTC
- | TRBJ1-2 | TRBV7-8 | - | CASWGRDVYGYTF | TGTGCCAGCTGGGGGAGGGACGTCTATGGCTACACCTTC
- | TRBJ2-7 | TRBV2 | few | CASLPRGRPYEQYF | TGTGCCAGCTTACCACGGGGCAGGCCCTACGAGCAGTACTTC
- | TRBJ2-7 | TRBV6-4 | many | CASGYCSYEQYF | TGTGCCAGCGGTTATTGCTCCTACGAGCAGTACTTC
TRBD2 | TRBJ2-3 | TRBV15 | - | CATSRGAMGGGAGDTQYF | TGTGCCACCAGCAGAGGGGCTATGGGCGGGGGGGCCGGAGATACGCAGTATTTT
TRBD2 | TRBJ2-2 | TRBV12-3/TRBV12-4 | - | CASSSTGGTSGREVTGELFF | TGTGCCAGCAGTTCTACAGGGGGCACTAGCGGGAGGGAGGTAACCGGGGAGCTGTTTTTT
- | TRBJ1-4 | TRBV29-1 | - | CSVEPRGNEKLFF | TGCAGCGTTGAACCCAGGGGAAATGAAAAACTGTTTTTT
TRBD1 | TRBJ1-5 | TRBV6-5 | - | CASSYSTGVAQHF | TGTGCCAGCAGTTACTCGACAGGGGTGGCCCAGCATTTT
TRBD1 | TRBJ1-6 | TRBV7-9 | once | CAYGTGNSPLHF | TGTGCCTACGGGACAGGGAATTCACCCCTCCACTTT
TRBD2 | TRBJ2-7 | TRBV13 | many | CASSVPSGGLSEQYF | TGTGCCAGCAGCGTTCCTAGCGGGGGGCTGAGCGAGCAGTACTTC
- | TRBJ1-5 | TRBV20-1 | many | CSARDLEMESQPQHF | TGCAGTGCTAGAGATTTGGAAATGGAAAGTCAGCCCCAGCATTTT
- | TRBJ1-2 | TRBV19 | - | CASSLVDMNYGYTF | TGTGCCAGCAGCTTGGTGGACATGAACTATGGCTACACCTTC
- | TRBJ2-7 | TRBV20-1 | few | CSARDPRGYEQYF | TGCAGTGCTAGAGATCCTAGGGGCTACGAGCAGTACTTC
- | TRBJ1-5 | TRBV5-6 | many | CASSLAAWQGNYNQPQHF | TGTGCCAGCAGCTTGGCCGCTTGGCAGGGAAATTACAATCAGCCCCAGCATTTT
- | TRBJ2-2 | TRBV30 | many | CAWSVGAGELFF | TGTGCCTGGAGTGTTGGAGCCGGGGAGCTGTTTTTT
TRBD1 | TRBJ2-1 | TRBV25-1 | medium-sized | CAGGEGQGKNEQFF | TGTGCCGGTGGGGAGGGACAGGGTAAGAATGAGCAGTTCTTC
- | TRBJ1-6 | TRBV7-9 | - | CASAMGGGPNSPLHF | TGTGCCAGCGCTATGGGGGGGGGCCCAAATTCACCCCTCCACTTT
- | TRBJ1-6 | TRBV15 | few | CATSREYNSPLHF | TGTGCCACCAGCAGAGAATATAATTCACCCCTCCACTTT
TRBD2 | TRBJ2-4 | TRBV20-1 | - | CSAGPSGVAKNIQYF | TGCAGTGCGGGACCTAGCGGGGTAGCCAAAAACATTCAGTACTTC
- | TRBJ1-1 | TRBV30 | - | CAWSVRPLAWNTEAFF | TGTGCCTGGAGTGTAAGGCCTCTTGCTTGGAACACTGAAGCTTTCTTT
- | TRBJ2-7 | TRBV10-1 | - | CASSESENRESYEQYF | TGCGCCAGCAGTGAGTCGGAGAACAGGGAATCCTACGAGCAGTACTTC
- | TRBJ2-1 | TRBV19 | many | CASTSGGNEQFF | TGTGCCAGTACCTCGGGCGGCAATGAGCAGTTCTTC
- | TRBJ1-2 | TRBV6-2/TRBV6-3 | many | CASSYGALDYGYTF | TGTGCCAGCAGTTACGGGGCCCTTGACTATGGCTACACCTTC